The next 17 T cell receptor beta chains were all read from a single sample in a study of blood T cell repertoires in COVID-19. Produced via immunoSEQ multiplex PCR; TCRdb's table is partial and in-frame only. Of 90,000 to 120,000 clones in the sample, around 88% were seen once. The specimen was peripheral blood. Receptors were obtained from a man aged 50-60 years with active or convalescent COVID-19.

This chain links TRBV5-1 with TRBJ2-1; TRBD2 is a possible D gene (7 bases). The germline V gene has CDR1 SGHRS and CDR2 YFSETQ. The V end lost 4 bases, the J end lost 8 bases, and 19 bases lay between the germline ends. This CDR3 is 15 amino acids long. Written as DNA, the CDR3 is TGCGCCAGCAGCAGTACGGGGGCTAGCGGCCATGAGCAGTTCTTC. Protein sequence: CASSSTGASGHEQFF.

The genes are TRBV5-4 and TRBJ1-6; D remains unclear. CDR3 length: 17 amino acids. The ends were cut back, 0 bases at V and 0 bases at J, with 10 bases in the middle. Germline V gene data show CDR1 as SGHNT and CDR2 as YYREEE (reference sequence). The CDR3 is CASSLDLGSSYNSPLHF. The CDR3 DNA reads TGTGCCAGCAGCTTGGACCTAGGAAGCTCCTATAATTCACCCCTCCACTTT.

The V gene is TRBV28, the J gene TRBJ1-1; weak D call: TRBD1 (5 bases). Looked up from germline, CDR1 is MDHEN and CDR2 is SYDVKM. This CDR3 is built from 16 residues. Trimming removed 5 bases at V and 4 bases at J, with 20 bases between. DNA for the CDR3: TGTGCCAGCAGTCCTACGGGGGAGTGGGGGTTCACTGAAGCTTTCTTT. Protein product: CASSPTGEWGFTEAFF.

CDR3 residues: CASSAGTGGFRWNEKLFF. The CDR3, as DNA: TGTGCCAGTAGTGCCGGGACAGGGGGCTTCAGGTGGAATGAAAAACTGTTTTTT. This chain connects TRBV19 to TRBJ1-4; TRBD1 matches 12 bases. CDR3 length: 18 residues. Germline V lookup: CDR1 LNHDA, CDR2 SQIVND (reference sequence). The trim removed 5 bases at V and 5 bases at J, leaving 12 bases unmatched.

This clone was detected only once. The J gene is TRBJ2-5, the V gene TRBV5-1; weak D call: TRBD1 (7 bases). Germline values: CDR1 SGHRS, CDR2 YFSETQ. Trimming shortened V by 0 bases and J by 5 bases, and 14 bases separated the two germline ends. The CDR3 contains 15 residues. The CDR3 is CASSLGGRGDETQYF. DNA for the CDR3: TGCGCCAGCAGCTTGGGTGGCAGGGGGGATGAGACCCAGTACTTC.

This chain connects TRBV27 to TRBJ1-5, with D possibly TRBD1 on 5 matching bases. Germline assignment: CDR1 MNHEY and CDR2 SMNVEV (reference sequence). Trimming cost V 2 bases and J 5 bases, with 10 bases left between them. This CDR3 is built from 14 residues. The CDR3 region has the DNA TGTGCCAGCAGTTTAGACAGCTCAGATCAGCCCCAGCATTTT. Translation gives CASSLDSSDQPQHF.

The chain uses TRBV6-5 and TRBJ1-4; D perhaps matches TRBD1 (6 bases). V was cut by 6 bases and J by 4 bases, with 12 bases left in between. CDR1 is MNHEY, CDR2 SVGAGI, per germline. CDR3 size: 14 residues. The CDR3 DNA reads TGTGCCAGCAGCCAAGGGGGGGTTAATGAAAAACTGTTTTTT. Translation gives CASSQGGVNEKLFF.

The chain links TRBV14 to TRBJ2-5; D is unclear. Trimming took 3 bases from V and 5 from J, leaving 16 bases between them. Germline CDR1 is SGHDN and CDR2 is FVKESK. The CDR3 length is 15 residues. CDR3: CASSHRRARGETQYF. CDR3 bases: TGTGCCAGCAGCCACCGTCGTGCACGCGGTGAGACCCAGTACTTC.

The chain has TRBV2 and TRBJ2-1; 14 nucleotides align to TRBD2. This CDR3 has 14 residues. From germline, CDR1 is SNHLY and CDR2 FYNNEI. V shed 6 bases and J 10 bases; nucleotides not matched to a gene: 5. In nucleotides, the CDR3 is TGTGCCAGCAGGGGACTAGCGGGAGACGCCGAGCAGTTCTTC. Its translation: CASRGLAGDAEQFF.

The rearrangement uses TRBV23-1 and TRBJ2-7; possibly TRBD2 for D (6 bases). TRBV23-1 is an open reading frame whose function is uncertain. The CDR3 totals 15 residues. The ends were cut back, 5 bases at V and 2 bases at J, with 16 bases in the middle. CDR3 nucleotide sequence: TGCGCCAGCAGTTTCAGGACTACACCGCCCTACGAGCAGTACTTC. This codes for CASSFRTTPPYEQYF.

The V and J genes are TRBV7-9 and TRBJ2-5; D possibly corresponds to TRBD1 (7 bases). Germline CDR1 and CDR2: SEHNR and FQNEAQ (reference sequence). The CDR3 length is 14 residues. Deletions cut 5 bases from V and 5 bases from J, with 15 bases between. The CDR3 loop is CASSPQTGRETQYF. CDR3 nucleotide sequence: TGTGCCAGCAGCCCCCAGACAGGGAGGGAGACCCAGTACTTC.

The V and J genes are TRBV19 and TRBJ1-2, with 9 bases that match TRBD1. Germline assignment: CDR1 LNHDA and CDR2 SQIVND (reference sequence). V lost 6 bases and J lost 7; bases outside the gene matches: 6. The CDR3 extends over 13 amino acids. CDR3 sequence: CASRRQGVPGYTF. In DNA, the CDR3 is TGTGCCAGTAGGCGACAGGGGGTCCCTGGCTACACCTTC.

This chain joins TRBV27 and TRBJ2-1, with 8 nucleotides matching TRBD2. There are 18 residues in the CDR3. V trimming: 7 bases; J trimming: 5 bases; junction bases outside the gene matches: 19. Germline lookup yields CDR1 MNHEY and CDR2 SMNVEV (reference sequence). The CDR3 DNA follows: TGTGCCAGCACTACACCGATGAGAGCGGGGGCAAAGGACAATGAGCAGTTCTTC. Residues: CASTTPMRAGAKDNEQFF.

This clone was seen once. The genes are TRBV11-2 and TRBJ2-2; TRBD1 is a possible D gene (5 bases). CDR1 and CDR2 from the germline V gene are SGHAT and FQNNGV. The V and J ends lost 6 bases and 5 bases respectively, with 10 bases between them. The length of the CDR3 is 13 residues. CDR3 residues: CASSSRGTGELFF. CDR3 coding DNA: TGTGCCAGCAGTAGTAGGGGAACCGGGGAGCTGTTTTTT.

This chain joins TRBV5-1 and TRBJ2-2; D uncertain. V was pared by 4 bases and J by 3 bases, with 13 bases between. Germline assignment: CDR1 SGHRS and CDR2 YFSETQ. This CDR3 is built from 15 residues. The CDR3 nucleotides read TGCGCCAGCAGCCCTGTGAGGCGAGACACCGGGGAGCTGTTTTTT. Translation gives CASSPVRRDTGELFF. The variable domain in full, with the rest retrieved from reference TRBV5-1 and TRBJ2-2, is KAGVTQTPRYLIKTRGQQVTLSCSPISGHRSVSWYQQTPGQGLQFLFEYFSETQRNKGNFPGRFSGRQFSNSRSEMNVSTLELGDSALYLCASSPVRRDTGELFFGEGSRLTVL.

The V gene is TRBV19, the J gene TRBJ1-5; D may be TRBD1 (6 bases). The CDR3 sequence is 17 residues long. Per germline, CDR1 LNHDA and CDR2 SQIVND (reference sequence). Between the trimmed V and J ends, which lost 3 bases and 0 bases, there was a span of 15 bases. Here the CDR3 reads CASSIGNRARSNQPQHF. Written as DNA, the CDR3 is TGTGCCAGTAGTATTGGCAACAGGGCCCGTAGCAATCAGCCCCAGCATTTT.

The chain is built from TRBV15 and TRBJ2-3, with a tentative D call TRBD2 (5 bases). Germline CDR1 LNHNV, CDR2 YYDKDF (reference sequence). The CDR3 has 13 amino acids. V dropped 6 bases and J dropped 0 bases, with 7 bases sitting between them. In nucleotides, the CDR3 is TGTGCCACCAGTCGGACTAGCACAGATACGCAGTATTTT. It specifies CATSRTSTDTQYF.